Each of the 13 T cell receptor beta chains below was sequenced from the same sample in a study of cytomegalovirus exposure and HLA in healthy donors (dated 2017 in TCRdb). Libraries were built with the immunoSEQ multiplex PCR assay. A mixture of 60 forward primers for TCR Vbeta segments and 13 reverse primers for TCR Jbeta segments was used in the multiplex PCR. TCRdb re-hosts the immuneACCESS table, in-frame sequences only. Its copies lack some clones; in the studies checked, an unresolved V gene accounts for under half of them, and the cause for the rest is not known. This sample is represented by about 150,000 clones; more than 60% of them were singletons. More than 1.1% of the sample goes to the ten largest clones. Material for sequencing was PBMCs. The receptor set was obtained from a woman aged 30 to 39 in good health and CMV-seronegative.

The chain uses TRBV5-1 and TRBJ2-1; possible D gene TRBD2, 5 bases. The ends were cut back, 2 bases at V and 2 bases at J, with 8 bases in the middle. Germline V lookup: CDR1 SGHRS, CDR2 YFSETQ. This CDR3 spans 14 amino acids. The CDR3 is CASSLNSAYNEQFF. CDR3 sequence (DNA): TGCGCCAGCAGCTTAAATAGCGCCTACAATGAGCAGTTCTTC.

The CDR3 coding sequence is TGCGCCAGCAGCCCCGGGGGGCCAGGGGAGACCCAGTACTTC. The encoded protein is CASSPGGPGETQYF. V and J are TRBV5-1 and TRBJ2-5; perhaps TRBD2 as D (7 bases). CDR1 SGHRS and CDR2 YFSETQ come from the germline V gene. The CDR3 length is 14 residues. Trimming cost V 4 bases and J 5 bases, with 15 bases left between them.

This clone has just a few counts. CDR3 nucleotide sequence: TGTGCTAGTGGTTTGTCAACAGGGGAAGCTTTCTTT. Encoded protein: CASGLSTGEAFF. The rearrangement links TRBV12-5 to TRBJ1-1; possible D gene TRBD1, 6 bases. Trimming took off 2 bases at V and 8 bases at J, with 9 bases between the two ends. Germline loops: CDR1 LGHNT, CDR2 FRNRAP. The CDR3 has 12 residues. Filled out from reference TRBV12-5 and TRBJ1-1, the complete variable domain reads DARVTQTPRHKVTEMGQEVTMRCQPILGHNTVFWYRQTMMQGLELLAYFRNRAPLDDSGMPKDRFSAEMPDATLATLKIQPSEPRDSAVYFCASGLSTGEAFFGQGTRLTVV.

About this clone: The sample carries other DNA sequences with the same CDR3. The genes are TRBV5-4 and TRBJ2-3; 13 nucleotides match TRBD2. The CDR3 is made up of 16 amino acids. Germline values: CDR1 SGHNT, CDR2 YYREEE (reference sequence). The V gene end was trimmed by 4 bases and the J gene end by 2 bases; junction bases not matched to a gene: 4. The CDR3 DNA sequence: TGTGCCAGCAGCCGCGGACTAGCGGGGGCCACAGATACGCAGTATTTT. This sequence encodes CASSRGLAGATDTQYF.

Here the CDR3 reads CASSVALDRKLFF. CDR3 DNA: TGTGCCAGCAGCGTAGCCCTGGACAGAAAACTGTTTTTT. This sequence joins TRBV9 and TRBJ1-4; possibly TRBD1 for D (6 bases). The V gene lost 0 bases and the J gene lost 10 bases, with 10 bases spanning the gap. CDR1 and CDR2 from the germline V gene are SGDLS and YYNGEE. There are 13 residues in the CDR3.

V is TRBV5-6 and J is TRBJ2-1, with 10 bases fitting TRBD2. CDR1 is SGHDT, CDR2 YYEEEE, per germline. The CDR3 spans 17 residues. V trimming: 0 bases; J trimming: 2 bases; junction bases outside the gene matches: 5. CDR3 nucleotide sequence: TGTGCCAGCAGCTTGGTGGGCCTAGCGGGGGCCTACAATGAGCAGTTCTTC. Translation gives CASSLVGLAGAYNEQFF.

This clone was found once. The chain carries TRBV7-6 and TRBJ2-3; perhaps TRBD1 as D (5 bases). V lost 3 bases and J 10 bases, leaving 14 bases between the germline ends. The CDR3 spans 13 residues. Per germline, CDR1 SGHVS and CDR2 FNYEAQ. For the CDR3, the DNA is TGTGCCAGCAGCTTGGGTACAGGTCCTCCGCAGTATTTT. This encodes CASSLGTGPPQYF.

This chain uses TRBV9 with TRBJ1-2, with D possibly being TRBD1 (6 bases). Germline V CDR1 and CDR2: SGDLS, YYNGEE. V dropped 0 bases and J dropped 0 bases, with 15 bases sitting between them. The CDR3 has 17 residues. CDR3 sequence: CASSVGAGAPANYGYTF. DNA for the CDR3: TGTGCCAGCAGCGTAGGGGCAGGGGCCCCAGCTAACTATGGCTACACCTTC.

This chain links TRBV7-2 with TRBJ2-7; 12 bases map to TRBD2. The CDR3 runs to 15 residues. After removal of 2 bases from V and 4 bases from J, the junction contained 3 bases not matched to a gene. The germline V gene has CDR1 SGHTA and CDR2 FQGNSA. CDR3 in amino acids: CASSLLAGGRYEQYF. The DNA for the CDR3 is TGTGCCAGCAGCTTACTAGCGGGGGGGCGTTACGAGCAGTACTTC.

The chain recombines TRBV28 with TRBJ1-2, with no clear D. Germline V CDR1 and CDR2: MDHEN, SYDVKM. This CDR3 has 12 amino acids. The V end was cut by 3 bases, the J end by 8 bases, with 10 bases between. CDR3 nucleotides: TGTGCCAGCAGTTTGGCGGGAGCCGGCTACACCTTC. Translation gives CASSLAGAGYTF.

This clone was picked up one time. The CDR3 sequence: CASSLFTGDNEQFF. DNA for the CDR3: TGTGCCAGCAGCTTATTTACAGGCGACAATGAGCAGTTCTTC. J is TRBJ2-1 and V is TRBV7-6, with a possible D match to TRBD1 (5 bases). The CDR3 runs to 14 residues. V dropped 2 bases and J dropped 5 bases, with 10 bases sitting between them. CDR1 is SGHVS and CDR2 is FNYEAQ in the germline V gene.

V gene TRBV2 combines with J gene TRBJ2-5, with 9 bases that match TRBD1. CDR1 and CDR2 from the germline V gene are SNHLY and FYNNEI. Trimming cost V 4 bases and J 2 bases; bases outside gene matches: 2. The CDR3 sequence is 14 residues long. The CDR3 DNA sequence: TGTGCCAGCAGTGGGGACAGGGTTCAAGAGACCCAGTACTTC. Its translation: CASSGDRVQETQYF.

The chain couples TRBV7-9 to TRBJ1-6, with a weak D call TRBD1 (6 bases). This CDR3 is built from 19 residues. Germline V lookup: CDR1 SEHNR, CDR2 FQNEAQ (reference sequence). The V end lost 6 bases, the J end lost 0 bases, and 21 bases lay between the germline ends. CDR3 protein: CASSYWAGVKSSYNSPLHF. As DNA, the CDR3 is TGTGCCAGCAGTTACTGGGCAGGGGTTAAGAGCTCCTATAATTCACCCCTCCACTTT.